This TCR beta chain was sequenced during a study of neurological immune-mediated disorders (dated by TCRdb to the late 2010s). In the study overall: The study compared peripheral blood TCR-beta repertoires of HTLV-I-associated myelopathy (HAM/TSP) patients, multiple sclerosis patients and healthy controls using UMI-based sequencing. Alongside PBMC samples, the set of approximately 100 TCR-beta libraries contained longitudinal samples, technical triplicates, and paired CD4+ and CD8+ T-cell subsets that had been sorted. Longitudinal HAM/TSP and healthy donors were sampled at 3 time-points each (roughly 3-40 month intervals). The cohort included about 70 subjects: approximately 15 with HAM/TSP, some 34 with multiple sclerosis, and some 20 healthy controls.

Reading the germline V gene (reference sequence) gives CDR1 SGHKS and CDR2 YYEKEE. Trimming removed 2 bases from V and 2 bases from J, leaving 12 bases between the germline ends. The CDR3 runs 15 amino acids, cysteine and phenylalanine included. CDR3 DNA only is kept here, 45 bases in frame from base 1. Explained via the paper, the time point label denotes: longitudinal time-point 1 (baseline). Unsorted PBMC libraries were generated from 2 million PBMCs stored in RNAlater at -80 °C until RNA extraction. PBMCs were separated from peripheral blood using Ficoll-Hypaque density gradient centrifugation and then cryopreserved in liquid nitrogen. The paper's findings and limits, for the study overall: TCR clonal expansion was greatest in HAM/TSP patients and smallest in MS patients, who ranked below even healthy controls. No identical CDR3 amino acid sequences were found to be shared among expanded clones across subjects, suggesting that TCR-beta repertoires were private in all groups.

cDNA was synthesized by template-switch 5'RACE using a primer with a 10-nucleotide random unique molecular identifier that tagged each TCR transcript. Over 190 million TCR-beta sequences, covering 15-18 subjects, were produced in each sequencing run. Total RNA was extracted with the RNeasy kit. The KAPA Real-time Library Amplification kit was used to amplify TCR-beta VDJ regions with primers targeting the TCR constant region and the 5'RACE anchor. A first PCR added sample indexes and Illumina adaptors, after which a second PCR increased the library yield. The roughly 650 bp TCR product was size-selected on a 2% E-gel SizeSelection system after Ampure bead purification. Library quality was checked on a Bioanalyzer, concentration was measured with Qubit, and libraries were quantified with the Kapa Library Quantification kit before pooling. Libraries were sequenced paired-end 2 x 150 bp on an Illumina HiSeq 2500. To increase sequence diversity, roughly 23-30% phiX was spiked into each library pool. The authors processed their data as follows. The quality-filtered reads were processed with the UMI-based MiGEC pipeline, whose error correction step removed more than 75% of the raw TCR sequences. IMGT germline references were used for alignment of VDJ genes, and clonotypes were defined by a unique CDR3 amino acid sequence together with V-J genes. Clonal expansion, Shannon diversity, and CDR3 relatedness (CalcPairwiseDistances, ClusterSamples) were evaluated with VDJtools, and phylogenetic trees were built with CLCbio workbench. Expanded clones were defined as having at least 8 unique UMIs, based on coefficient-of-variation modelling across technical triplicates. Through fastp at Q25 and MiXCR, TCRdb rebuilt clones from the public reads, retaining in-frame beta chains. Every CDR3 protein is listed once, alongside the most common genes and DNA of its rows. TCRdb, not the authors, supplied the V and J calls. For this sample the table gives tens of thousands of distinct CDR3 sequences, of which roughly 13% were detected only once. In total, the top ten clones hold approximately 4.6% of the sample.

Worth noting for this clonotype: This receptor's antigen is unknown. Base qualities were left out, and no much larger clone turns up one base away.

The chain is encoded by TRBV5-5 joined to TRBJ2-3, with the D call perhaps TRBD1 or TRBD2, each one matching 5 bases. The sequence was obtained from a female donor with HTLV-1-associated myelopathy (HAM/TSP). Input material: PBMCs. In nucleotides, the sequence is TGTGCCAGCAGCTTAAATGTCGGGGCCACAGATACGCAGTATTTT. This encodes CASSLNVGATDTQYF.